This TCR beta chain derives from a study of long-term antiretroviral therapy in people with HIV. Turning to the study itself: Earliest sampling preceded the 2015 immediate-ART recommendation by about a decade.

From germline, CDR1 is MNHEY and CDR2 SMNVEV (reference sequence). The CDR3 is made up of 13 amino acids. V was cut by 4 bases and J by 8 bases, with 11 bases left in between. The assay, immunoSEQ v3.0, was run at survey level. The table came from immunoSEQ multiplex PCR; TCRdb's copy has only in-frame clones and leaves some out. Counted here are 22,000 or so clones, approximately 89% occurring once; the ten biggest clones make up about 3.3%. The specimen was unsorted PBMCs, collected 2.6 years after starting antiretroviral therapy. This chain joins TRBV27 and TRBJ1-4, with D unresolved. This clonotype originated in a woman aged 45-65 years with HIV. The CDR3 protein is CASSSPRWEKLFF. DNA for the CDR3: TGTGCCAGCAGTTCCCCCAGGTGGGAAAAACTGTTTTTT.